What follows are 9 T cell receptor beta chains derived from one specimen sequenced in a study of cytomegalovirus exposure and HLA in healthy donors. Researchers ran the PCR with 60 Vbeta and 13 Jbeta primers. TCRdb's table, derived via immunoSEQ multiplex PCR, lists solely in-frame clones and lacks some. The repertoire holds around 180,000 clones, 70% to 85% seen once, with 1.4% to 1.5% in the top ten. The specimen sequenced was PBMCs. The receptor source for this set is a woman in her thirties in good health and CMV-seropositive.

This chain joins TRBV30 and TRBJ1-5, with TRBD1 matching 8 bases. The CDR3 covers 15 residues. Germline V gives CDR1 GTSNPN, CDR2 SVGIG (reference sequence). V was clipped by 5 bases and J by 4 bases; unmatched bases: 10. Here the CDR3 DNA reads TGTGCCTGGGCCAGAAGTGGGACAGGTAATCAGCCCCAGCATTTT. Translation gives CAWARSGTGNQPQHF. Complete variable domain (other parts from reference TRBV30 and TRBJ1-5): SQTIHQWPATLVQPVGSPLSLECTVEGTSNPNLYWYRQAAGRGLQLLFYSVGIGQISSEVPQNLSASRPQDRQFILSSKKLLLSDSGFYLCAWARSGTGNQPQHFGDGTRLSIL.

The V gene is TRBV6-5, the J gene TRBJ2-3; maybe TRBD2 (5 bases). This CDR3 spans 15 amino acids. Between the trimmed V and J ends, which lost 2 bases and 1 base, there was a span of 10 bases. Germline CDR1 reads MNHEY; CDR2 reads SVGAGI. As DNA, the CDR3 is TGTGCCAGCAGTTACCTAGCAAAAGGCACAGATACGCAGTATTTT. This codes for CASSYLAKGTDTQYF.

This rearrangement joins TRBV27 to TRBJ1-5; D perhaps matches TRBD1 (6 bases). The CDR3 totals 12 residues. The V and J ends lost 5 bases and 9 bases respectively, with 11 bases between them. The germline V gene encodes CDR1 MNHEY and CDR2 SMNVEV (reference sequence). CDR3: CASSQQGLPQHF. The CDR3 nucleotides read TGTGCCAGCAGTCAACAGGGTTTGCCCCAGCATTTT.

This clone occurred once. The chain joins TRBV6-6 to TRBJ2-5; 8 bases align to TRBD2. Germline values: CDR1 MNHNY, CDR2 SVGAGI (reference sequence). V trimming: 8 bases; J trimming: 5 bases; junction bases outside the gene matches: 13. The CDR3 contains 15 residues. The CDR3 region has the DNA TGTGCCAGCTCTAACACGGGAGGGCTTTGGGAGACCCAGTACTTC. As protein: CASSNTGGLWETQYF.

The rearrangement uses TRBV9 and TRBJ1-3; 9 bases align to TRBD1. There are 16 residues in the CDR3. Germline CDR1 and CDR2: SGDLS and YYNGEE. V shed 4 bases and J 2 bases; nucleotides not matched to a gene: 7. CDR3 in amino acids: CASSPRDRETGNTIYF. The CDR3 region has the DNA TGTGCCAGCAGCCCCCGGGACAGGGAGACTGGAAACACCATATATTTT.

This clone was counted between two and nine times. The chain links TRBV30 to TRBJ2-7; D not resolved. Trimming removed 0 bases at V and 4 bases at J, with 13 bases between. The CDR3 loop spans 14 amino acids. Germline CDR1 GTSNPN, CDR2 SVGIG (reference sequence). The CDR3 protein is CAWSVGRGLYEQYF. CDR3 DNA: TGTGCCTGGAGTGTTGGTCGCGGATTATACGAGCAGTACTTC.

This clone was detected a few times. The chain carries TRBV7-8 and TRBJ1-1; TRBD1 matches at 7 bases. Germline values: CDR1 SGHVS, CDR2 FQNEAQ. Losses at the gene ends were 4 bases for V and 3 bases for J; bases not matched to a gene: 8. CDR3 size: 15 residues. CDR3 in DNA: TGTGCCAGCAGCTCGACAGGGTGGGCGGACACTGAAGCTTTCTTT. The encoded protein is CASSSTGWADTEAFF.

The chain combines TRBV27 with TRBJ2-7, with TRBD1 identical over 7 bases. V dropped 6 bases and J dropped 6; count of bases not matched to a gene: 17. Germline V gene sequence: CDR1 MNHEY, CDR2 SMNVEV (reference sequence). The CDR3 covers 16 residues. The CDR3, as DNA: TGTGCCAGCAGCTTAACCACAGGGGATCTTCGTGGCGAGCAGTACTTC. This gives the protein CASSLTTGDLRGEQYF.

This sequence joins TRBV9 and TRBJ1-2, with D possibly TRBD1 on 6 matching bases. The V end lost 4 bases, the J end lost 4 bases, and 14 bases lay between the germline ends. Germline V gene lookup returns CDR1 SGDLS and CDR2 YYNGEE. CDR3 length: 14 residues. For the CDR3, the DNA is TGTGCCAGCAGCCCCCAAGGGACAAGCTATGGCTACACCTTC. Amino acids: CASSPQGTSYGYTF.